This record looks at one TCR beta chain sequence and its context. The entry originates in a study of T cell responses to AZD1222 COVID-19 vaccine. Here immunoSEQ multiplex PCR was the method, and the copy in TCRdb shows in-frame clones only, minus some. The sample shows tens of thousands of clones, around 90% of them seen only once. The sample in question was peripheral blood, obtained on day 0 of AZD1222 vaccination. This TCR derives from an adult in good health.

This chain's CDR3 is CASSIDRGANTGELFF. The CDR3 DNA reads TGTGCCAGTAGTATTGATCGGGGGGCGAACACCGGGGAGCTGTTTTTT. The genes are TRBV19 and TRBJ2-2; 7 bases agree with TRBD2. V shed 3 bases and J 0 bases; nucleotides not matched to a gene: 4. Germline CDR1 reads LNHDA; CDR2 reads SQIVND (reference sequence). This CDR3 is built from 16 residues.